The T cell receptor (beta chain) described here comes from a study of regulatory dendritic cells for organ transplantation (dated by TCRdb to about 2017). Broadly, across the study: To make regulatory dendritic cells, monocytes were cultured with vitamin D3 on days 0 and 4, plus IL-10 on day 4. On day 6, LPS was added to the DC cultures so that the response of the DCs to a potent maturation-inducing agent could be evaluated. The TCRbeta repertoires of sorted naive and memory CD4+ and CD8+ T cells were sequenced before and after allostimulation with regulatory or mature dendritic cells. Overall results and qualifications from the work: Among the resting subsets, memory CD8+ T cells contained the most alloreactive TCR clonotypes. Only a couple of subjects were sequenced, and the authors noted considerable between-individual heterogeneity in the alloreactive memory CD8+ T cell pool. Repertoires were highly diverse in naive CD4+ and CD8+ T cells, less diverse in memory cells, and most oligoclonal in memory CD8+ cells. In both subjects, allostimulation led to expansion of memory CD8+ clones, although regulatory dendritic cells appeared to cause more limited expansion than mature dendritic cells did.

Sorted T cell subsets were CFSE-labeled and co-cultured for five to six days with allogeneic regulatory or mature dendritic cells at a 1:10 DC:T ratio. FACS was used to sort CD4+ or CD8+ cells into naive T cells, defined as CD45RA+, and memory T cells, defined as CD45RO+. The T cells used for TCR sequencing were obtained from two healthy control subjects. The Qiagen DNeasy Blood & Tissue Kit was used for extraction of genomic DNA. A multiplexed two-step PCR with Vbeta-specific forward primers and Jbeta-specific reverse primers was used to amplify the TCRbeta CDR3 regions. Through the immunoSEQ service, TCRbeta libraries were sequenced on an Illumina instrument. In the original analysis: V, D and J genes were assigned using IMGT annotation, and counts were corrected for multiplex PCR bias using synthetic CDR3 analogues. The immunoSEQ Analyzer calculated repertoire clonality as one minus the normalized Shannon entropy. Whether a clone counted as expanded was decided by Fisher's exact test with Benjamini-Hochberg false discovery rate control and a two-tailed cutoff of P<0.01. Drawn from immuneACCESS, this table holds only the in-frame rearrangements with V and J called that TCRdb kept. Clones are partly lost; checked studies trace under half to an unresolved V gene and leave the rest unexplained. The V and J calls and clone size come from that table; D and trimming were worked out from the DNA. This sample is represented by about 5,400 clones; under 85% of them were singletons. Of the sample, under 25% falls within the top ten clones.

To note about this clone: Its antigen remains undetermined. No base quality information exists; no much larger clone differs at one position.

As encoded in the germline V gene (reference sequence), CDR1 is LNHDA while CDR2 is SQIVND. Inclusive of the bounding cysteine and phenylalanine, the CDR3 is 13 residues long. Of all the DNA, just the CDR3 is kept, 39 bases in frame from base 1. Trimming removed 3 bases from V and 0 bases from J, leaving 6 bases between the germline ends. This clonotype was sampled from a human donor in good health. Sequencing was done on a sample of memory CD8+ T cells from blood cultured with regulatory dendritic cells. This specimen's cell subset or site label, interpreted: CD45RO+ memory T cells. The chain is assembled from TRBV19 and TRBJ2-7; TRBD1 is possibly the D segment (6 matching bases). The CDR3 reads CASSMDSSYEQYF. The nucleotide sequence reads TGTGCCAGTAGTATGGACAGCTCCTACGAGCAGTACTTC.